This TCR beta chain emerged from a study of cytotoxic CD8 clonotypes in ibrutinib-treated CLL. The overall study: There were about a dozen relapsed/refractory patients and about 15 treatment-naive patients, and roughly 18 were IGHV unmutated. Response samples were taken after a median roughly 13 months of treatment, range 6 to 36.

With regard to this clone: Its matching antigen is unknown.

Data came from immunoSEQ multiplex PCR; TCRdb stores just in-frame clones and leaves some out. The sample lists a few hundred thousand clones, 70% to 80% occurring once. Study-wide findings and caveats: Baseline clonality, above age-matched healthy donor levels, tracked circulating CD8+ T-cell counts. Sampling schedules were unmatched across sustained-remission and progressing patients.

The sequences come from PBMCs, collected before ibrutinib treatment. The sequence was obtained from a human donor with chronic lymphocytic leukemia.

The chain's CDR3 is CASSQDQSQPQHF. The CDR3 coding sequence is TGCGCCAGCAGCCAAGATCAGAGTCAGCCCCAGCATTTT. The chain joins TRBV4-3 to TRBJ1-5; D uncertain. Per germline, CDR1 LGHNA and CDR2 YSLEER. This CDR3 has 13 amino acids. Deletions cut 0 bases from V and 6 bases from J, with 6 bases between.